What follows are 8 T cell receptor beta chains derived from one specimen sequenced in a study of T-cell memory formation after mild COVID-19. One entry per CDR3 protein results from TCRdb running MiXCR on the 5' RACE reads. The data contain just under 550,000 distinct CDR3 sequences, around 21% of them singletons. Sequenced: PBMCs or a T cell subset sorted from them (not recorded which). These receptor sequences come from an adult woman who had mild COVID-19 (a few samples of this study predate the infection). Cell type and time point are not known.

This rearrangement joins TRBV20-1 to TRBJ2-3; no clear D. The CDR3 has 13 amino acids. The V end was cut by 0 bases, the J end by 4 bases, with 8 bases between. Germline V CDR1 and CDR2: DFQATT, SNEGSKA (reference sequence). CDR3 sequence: CSARDTLPDTQYF. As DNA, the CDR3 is TGCAGTGCTAGAGATACCCTTCCAGATACGCAGTATTTT.

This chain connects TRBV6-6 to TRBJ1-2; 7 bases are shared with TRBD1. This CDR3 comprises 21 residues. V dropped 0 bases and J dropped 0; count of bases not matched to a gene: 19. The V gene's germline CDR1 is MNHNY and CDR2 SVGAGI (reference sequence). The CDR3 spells CASSYSITGSPDRESNYGYTF. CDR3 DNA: TGTGCCAGCAGTTACTCGATTACAGGGAGCCCAGACAGGGAGTCTAACTATGGCTACACCTTC.

The CDR3 here is CAISQGSGETQYF. The CDR3 region has the DNA TGTGCCATCAGTCAGGGGTCGGGAGAGACCCAGTACTTC. J is TRBJ2-5 and V is TRBV10-3, with D perhaps TRBD1 (6 bases). Germline loops: CDR1 ENHRY, CDR2 SYGVKD. V was trimmed by 5 bases and J by 4 bases, leaving 11 bases between them. The CDR3 has 13 residues.

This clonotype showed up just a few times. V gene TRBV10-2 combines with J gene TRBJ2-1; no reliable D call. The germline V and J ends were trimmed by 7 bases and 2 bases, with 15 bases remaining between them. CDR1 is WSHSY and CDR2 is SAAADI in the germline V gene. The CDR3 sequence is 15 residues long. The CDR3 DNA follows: TGCGCCAGCATGGTTCTGCGCGGTACCTACAATGAGCAGTTCTTC. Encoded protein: CASMVLRGTYNEQFF.

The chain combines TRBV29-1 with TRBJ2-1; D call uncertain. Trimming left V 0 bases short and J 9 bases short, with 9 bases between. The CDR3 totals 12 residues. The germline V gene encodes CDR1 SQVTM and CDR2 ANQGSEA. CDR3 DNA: TGCAGCGTTGAAGAAGGCGCTCTTGAGCAGTTCTTC. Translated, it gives CSVEEGALEQFF.

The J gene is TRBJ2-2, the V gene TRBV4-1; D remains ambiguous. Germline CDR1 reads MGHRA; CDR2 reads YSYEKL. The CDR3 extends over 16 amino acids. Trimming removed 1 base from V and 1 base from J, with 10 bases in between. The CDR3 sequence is CASSQGSHLNTGELFF. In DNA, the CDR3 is TGCGCCAGCAGCCAAGGATCGCACCTGAACACCGGGGAGCTGTTTTTT.

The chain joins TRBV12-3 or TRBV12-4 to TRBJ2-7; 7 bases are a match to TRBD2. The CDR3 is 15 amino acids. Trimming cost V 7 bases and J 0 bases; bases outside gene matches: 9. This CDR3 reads CASTLGGISSYEQYF. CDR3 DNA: TGTGCCAGCACCTTGGGGGGGATCAGCTCCTACGAGCAGTACTTC.

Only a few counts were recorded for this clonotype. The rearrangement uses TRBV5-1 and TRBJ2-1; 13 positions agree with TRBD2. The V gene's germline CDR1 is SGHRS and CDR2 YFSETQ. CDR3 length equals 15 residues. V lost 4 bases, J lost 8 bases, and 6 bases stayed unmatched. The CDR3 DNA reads TGCGCCAGCAGCGAGAGGACTAGCGGGAGCGATGAGCAGTTCTTC. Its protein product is CASSERTSGSDEQFF.